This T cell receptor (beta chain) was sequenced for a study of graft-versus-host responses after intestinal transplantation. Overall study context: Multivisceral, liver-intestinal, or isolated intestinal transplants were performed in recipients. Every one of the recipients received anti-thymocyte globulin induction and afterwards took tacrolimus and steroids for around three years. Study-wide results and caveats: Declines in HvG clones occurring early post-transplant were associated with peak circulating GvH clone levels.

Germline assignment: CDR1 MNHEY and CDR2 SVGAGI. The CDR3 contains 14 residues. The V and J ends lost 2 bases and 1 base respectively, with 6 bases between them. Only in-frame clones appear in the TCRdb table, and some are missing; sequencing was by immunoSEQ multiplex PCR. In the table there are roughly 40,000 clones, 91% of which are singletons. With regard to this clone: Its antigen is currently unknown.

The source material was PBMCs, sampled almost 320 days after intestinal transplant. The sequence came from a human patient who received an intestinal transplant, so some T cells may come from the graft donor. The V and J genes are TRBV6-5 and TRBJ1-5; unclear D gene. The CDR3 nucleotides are TGTGCCAGCAGTTACGGGCAGAGCAATCAGCCCCAGCATTTT. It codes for CASSYGQSNQPQHF.